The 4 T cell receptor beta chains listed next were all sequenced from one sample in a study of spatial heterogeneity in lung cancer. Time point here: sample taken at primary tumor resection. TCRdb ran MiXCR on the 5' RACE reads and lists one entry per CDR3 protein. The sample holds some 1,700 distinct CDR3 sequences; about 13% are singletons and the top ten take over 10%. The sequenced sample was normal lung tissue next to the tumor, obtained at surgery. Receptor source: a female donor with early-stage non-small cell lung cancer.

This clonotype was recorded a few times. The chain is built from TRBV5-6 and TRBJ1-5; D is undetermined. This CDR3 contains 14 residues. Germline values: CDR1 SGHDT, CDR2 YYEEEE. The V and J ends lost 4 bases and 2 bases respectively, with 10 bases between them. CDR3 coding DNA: TGTGCCAGCAGCCCTGGGAGGGGCAATCAGCCCCAGCATTTT. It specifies CASSPGRGNQPQHF.

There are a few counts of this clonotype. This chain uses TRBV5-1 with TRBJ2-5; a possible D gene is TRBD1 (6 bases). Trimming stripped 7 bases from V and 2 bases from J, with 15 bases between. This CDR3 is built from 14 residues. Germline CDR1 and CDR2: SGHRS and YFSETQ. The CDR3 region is CASGRDIEQETQYF. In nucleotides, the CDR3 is TGCGCCAGCGGTCGGGACATTGAGCAAGAGACCCAGTACTTC.

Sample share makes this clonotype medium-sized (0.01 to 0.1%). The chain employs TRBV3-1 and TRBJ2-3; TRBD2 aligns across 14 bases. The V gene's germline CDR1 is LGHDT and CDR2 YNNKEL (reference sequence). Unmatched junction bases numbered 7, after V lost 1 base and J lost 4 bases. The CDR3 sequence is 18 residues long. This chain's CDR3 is CASSQAWGLAGVADTQYF. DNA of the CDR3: TGTGCCAGCAGCCAAGCCTGGGGACTAGCGGGAGTGGCAGATACGCAGTATTTT.

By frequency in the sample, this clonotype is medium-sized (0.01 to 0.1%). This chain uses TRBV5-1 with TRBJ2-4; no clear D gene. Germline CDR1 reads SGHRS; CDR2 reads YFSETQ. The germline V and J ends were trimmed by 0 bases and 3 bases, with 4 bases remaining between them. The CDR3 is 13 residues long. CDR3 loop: CASSLDSKNIQYF. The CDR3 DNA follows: TGCGCCAGCAGCTTGGACAGCAAAAACATTCAGTACTTC.